The 7 T cell receptor beta chains presented below share a single source sample, sequenced in a study of T-cell reconstitution after alpha-beta-depleted transplantation in children. The TCRbeta library incorporated unique molecular identifiers. TCRdb independently ran MiXCR on the PCR reads; one entry per CDR3 protein. This table holds approximately 350,000 distinct CDR3 sequences, over 9% found once. Specimen: PBMCs from the stem cell graft donor, collected from the stem cell graft. These receptors were taken from a human donor who donated a stem cell graft to a child with acute lymphoblastic leukemia.

This clonotype was observed a handful of times. The chain's CDR3 is CASSLGIPTGPQETQYF. The CDR3 DNA follows: TGTGCCAGCAGCTTGGGTATACCGACAGGGCCCCAAGAGACCCAGTACTTC. This chain links TRBV5-5 with TRBJ2-5, with TRBD1 matching 7 bases. The J segment lost 1 base and the V segment lost 0 bases, leaving 9 bases of the junction unmatched. The CDR3 loop spans 17 amino acids. CDR1 and CDR2 (germline): SGHKS, YYEKEE (reference sequence).

This clonotype occurred many times. The chain links TRBV4-1 to TRBJ2-7; D might be TRBD2 (7 bases). Trimming removed 4 bases from V and 2 bases from J, with 18 bases in between. Germline assignment: CDR1 MGHRA and CDR2 YSYEKL. This CDR3 is 16 amino acids long. CDR3 DNA: TGCGCCAGCAGCCGTTTTGAAGGGGGGGGAGCCTACGAGCAGTACTTC. Protein: CASSRFEGGGAYEQYF.

This clonotype was observed at least ten times. This rearrangement joins TRBV4-1 to TRBJ2-2, with 8 bases matching TRBD2. Germline V gene lookup returns CDR1 MGHRA and CDR2 YSYEKL. The CDR3 is 15 residues long. V was clipped by 4 bases and J by 7 bases; unmatched bases: 8. The DNA for the CDR3 is TGCGCCAGCAGCCGGCAAACTAGCGGAGGCGGGGAGCTGTTTTTT. It codes for CASSRQTSGGGELFF.

This clonotype turned up a few times. The CDR3 sequence is CASSPLVPDTGELFF. CDR3 sequence (DNA): TGCGCCAGCAGCCCCCTGGTTCCGGACACCGGGGAGCTGTTTTTT. This chain links TRBV5-1 with TRBJ2-2; D not resolved. CDR3 length: 15 amino acids. With 4 bases removed from V and 3 bases from J, the gap between germline ends came to 13 bases. In germline, CDR1 is SGHRS, CDR2 YFSETQ.

The chain couples TRBV20-1 to TRBJ2-1; TRBD2 aligns across 7 bases. This CDR3 has 13 residues. Trimming took 2 bases from V and 4 from J; bases not matched to a gene: 2. Germline V gene lookup returns CDR1 DFQATT and CDR2 SNEGSKA (reference sequence). CDR3: CSARLAEYNEQFF. The DNA for the CDR3 is TGCAGTGCTAGACTAGCGGAGTACAATGAGCAGTTCTTC.

At least ten counts were recorded for this clonotype. V and J are TRBV12-3 or TRBV12-4 and TRBJ2-5; no clear D. The V gene lost 6 bases and the J gene lost 5 bases, with 10 bases spanning the gap. The CDR3 extends over 12 amino acids. The CDR3 DNA reads TGTGCCAGCAGCCGAGATGGCGAGACCCAGTACTTC. Translated: CASSRDGETQYF.

This clonotype appeared many times. V gene TRBV29-1 combines with J gene TRBJ2-1; D unclear. This CDR3 is built from 11 residues. Deletions cut 7 bases from V and 6 bases from J, with 10 bases between. The germline V gene has CDR1 SQVTM and CDR2 ANQGSEA. The CDR3 nucleotides are TGCAGCGCTACTTCGGGCAATGAGCAGTTCTTC. The encoded protein is CSATSGNEQFF.